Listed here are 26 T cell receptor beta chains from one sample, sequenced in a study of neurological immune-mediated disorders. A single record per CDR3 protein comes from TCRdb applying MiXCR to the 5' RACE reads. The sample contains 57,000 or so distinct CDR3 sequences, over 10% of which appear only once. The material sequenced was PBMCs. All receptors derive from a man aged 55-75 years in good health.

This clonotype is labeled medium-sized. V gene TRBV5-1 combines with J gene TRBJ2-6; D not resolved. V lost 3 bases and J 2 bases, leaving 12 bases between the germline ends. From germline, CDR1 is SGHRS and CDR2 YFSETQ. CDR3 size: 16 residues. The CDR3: CASSSLDGTGANVLTF. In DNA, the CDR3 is TGCGCCAGCAGCTCTTTGGACGGCACTGGGGCCAACGTCCTGACTTTC.

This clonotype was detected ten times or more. CDR3 DNA: TGTGCCAGCAGCTCCCTCGGGACTAGCGGGGGGGTGTCCGGGGAGCTGTTTTTT. Protein sequence: CASSSLGTSGGVSGELFF. The V and J genes are TRBV7-8 and TRBJ2-2, with 16 bases matching TRBD2. Per germline, CDR1 SGHVS and CDR2 FQNEAQ. CDR3 length: 18 residues. The V gene end was trimmed by 4 bases and the J gene end by 6 bases; junction bases not matched to a gene: 8.

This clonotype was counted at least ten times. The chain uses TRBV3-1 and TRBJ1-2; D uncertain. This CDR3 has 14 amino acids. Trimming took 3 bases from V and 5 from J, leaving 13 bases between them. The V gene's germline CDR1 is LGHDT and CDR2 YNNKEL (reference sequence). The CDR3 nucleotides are TGTGCCAGCAGCCAGGGCCTCCCCCCTTATGGCTACACCTTC. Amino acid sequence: CASSQGLPPYGYTF.

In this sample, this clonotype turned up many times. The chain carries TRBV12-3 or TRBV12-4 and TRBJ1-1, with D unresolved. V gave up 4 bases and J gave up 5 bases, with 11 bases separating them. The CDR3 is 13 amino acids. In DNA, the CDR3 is TGTGCCAGCAGTTCCATCTTAGGAACTGAAGCTTTCTTT. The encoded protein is CASSSILGTEAFF.

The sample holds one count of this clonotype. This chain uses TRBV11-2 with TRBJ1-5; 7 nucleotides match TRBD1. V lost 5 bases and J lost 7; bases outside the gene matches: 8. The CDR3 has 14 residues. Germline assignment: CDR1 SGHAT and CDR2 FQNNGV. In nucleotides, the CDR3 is TGTGCCAGCAGCCAAGACCTGGGACAGCAGCCCCAGCATTTT. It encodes CASSQDLGQQPQHF. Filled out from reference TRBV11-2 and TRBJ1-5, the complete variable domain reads EAGVAQSPRYKIIEKRQSVAFWCNPISGHATLYWYQQILGQGPKLLIQFQNNGVVDDSQLPKDRFSAERLKGVDSTLKIQPAKLEDSAVYLCASSQDLGQQPQHFGDGTRLSIL.

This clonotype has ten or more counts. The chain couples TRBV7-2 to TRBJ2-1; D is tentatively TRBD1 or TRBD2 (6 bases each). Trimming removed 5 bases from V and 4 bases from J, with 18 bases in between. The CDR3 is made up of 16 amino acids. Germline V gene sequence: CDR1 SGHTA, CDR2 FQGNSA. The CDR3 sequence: CASSLLGAGRYNEQFF. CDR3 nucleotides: TGTGCCAGCAGCCTCCTGGGGGCGGGGCGATACAATGAGCAGTTCTTC.

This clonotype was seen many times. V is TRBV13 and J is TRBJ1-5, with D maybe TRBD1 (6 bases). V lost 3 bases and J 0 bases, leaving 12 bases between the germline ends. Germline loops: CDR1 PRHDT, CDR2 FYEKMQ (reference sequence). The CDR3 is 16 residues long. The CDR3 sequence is CASSFGQPNSNQPQHF. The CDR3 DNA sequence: TGTGCCAGCAGCTTCGGACAGCCTAATAGCAATCAGCCCCAGCATTTT.

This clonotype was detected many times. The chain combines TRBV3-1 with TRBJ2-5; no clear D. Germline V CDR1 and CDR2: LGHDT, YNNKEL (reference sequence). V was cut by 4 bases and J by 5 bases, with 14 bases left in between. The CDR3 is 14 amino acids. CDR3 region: CASSPKGVDETQYF. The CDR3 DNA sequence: TGTGCCAGCAGCCCAAAAGGTGTGGATGAGACCCAGTACTTC.

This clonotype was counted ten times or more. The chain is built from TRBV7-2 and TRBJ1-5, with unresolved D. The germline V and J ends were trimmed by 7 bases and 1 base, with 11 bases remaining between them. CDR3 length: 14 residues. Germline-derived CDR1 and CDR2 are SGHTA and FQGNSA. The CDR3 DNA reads TGTGCCAGCACCTCGGCTGGGAGCAATCAGCCCCAGCATTTT. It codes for CASTSAGSNQPQHF.

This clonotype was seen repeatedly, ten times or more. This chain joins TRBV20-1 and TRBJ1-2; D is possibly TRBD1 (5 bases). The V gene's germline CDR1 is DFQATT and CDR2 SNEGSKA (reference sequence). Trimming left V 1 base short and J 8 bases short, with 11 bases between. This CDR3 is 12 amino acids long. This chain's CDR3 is CSARGGARGYTF. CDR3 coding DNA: TGCAGTGCTAGAGGAGGGGCGCGAGGCTACACCTTC.

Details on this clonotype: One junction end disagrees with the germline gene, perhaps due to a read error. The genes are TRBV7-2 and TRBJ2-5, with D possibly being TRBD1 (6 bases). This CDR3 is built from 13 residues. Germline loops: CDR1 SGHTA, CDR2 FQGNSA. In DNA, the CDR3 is TGTGCCAGCAGCTCCTGGCAGGGGAAGAACCAGTACTTT. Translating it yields CASSSWQGKNQYF.

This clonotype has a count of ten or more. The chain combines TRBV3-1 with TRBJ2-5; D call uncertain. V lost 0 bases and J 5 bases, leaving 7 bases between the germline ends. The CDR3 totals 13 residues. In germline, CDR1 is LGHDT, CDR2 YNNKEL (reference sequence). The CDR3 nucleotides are TGTGCCAGCAGCCAAGACTGGACGGAGACCCAGTACTTC. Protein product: CASSQDWTETQYF.

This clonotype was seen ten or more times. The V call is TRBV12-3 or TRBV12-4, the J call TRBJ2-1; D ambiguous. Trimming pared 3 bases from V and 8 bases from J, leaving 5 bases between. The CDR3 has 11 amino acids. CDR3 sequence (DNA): TGTGCCAGCAGTTTGATCGATGAGCAGTTCTTC. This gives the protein CASSLIDEQFF.

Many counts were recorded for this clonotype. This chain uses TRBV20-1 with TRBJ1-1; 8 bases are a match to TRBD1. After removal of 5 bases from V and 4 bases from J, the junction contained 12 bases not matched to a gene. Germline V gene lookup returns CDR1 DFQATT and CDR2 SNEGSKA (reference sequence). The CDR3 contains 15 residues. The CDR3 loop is CSASPRTGPGTEAFF. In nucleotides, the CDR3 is TGCAGTGCTTCACCTCGGACAGGGCCGGGCACTGAAGCTTTCTTT.

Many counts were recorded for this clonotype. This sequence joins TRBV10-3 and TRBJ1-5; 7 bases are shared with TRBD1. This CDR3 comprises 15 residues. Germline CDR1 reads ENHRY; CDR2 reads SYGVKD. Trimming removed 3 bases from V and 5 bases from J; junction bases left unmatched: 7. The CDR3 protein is CAISDEGAGYQPQHF. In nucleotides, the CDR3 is TGTGCCATCAGTGATGAGGGGGCAGGCTATCAGCCCCAGCATTTT.

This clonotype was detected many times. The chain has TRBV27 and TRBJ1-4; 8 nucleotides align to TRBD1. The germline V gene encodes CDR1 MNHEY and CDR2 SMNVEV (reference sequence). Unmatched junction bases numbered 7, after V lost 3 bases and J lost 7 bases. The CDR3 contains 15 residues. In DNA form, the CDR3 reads TGTGCCAGCAGTTTGTACAGGGGGGGCGGTGAAAAACTGTTTTTT. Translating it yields CASSLYRGGGEKLFF.

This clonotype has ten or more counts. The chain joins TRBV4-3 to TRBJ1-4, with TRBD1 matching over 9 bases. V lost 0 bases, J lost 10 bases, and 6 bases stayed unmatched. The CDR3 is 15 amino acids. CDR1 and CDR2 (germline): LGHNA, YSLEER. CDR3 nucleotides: TGCGCCAGCAGCCAAGAAACACAGGGGGCAAGAAAACTGTTTTTT. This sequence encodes CASSQETQGARKLFF.

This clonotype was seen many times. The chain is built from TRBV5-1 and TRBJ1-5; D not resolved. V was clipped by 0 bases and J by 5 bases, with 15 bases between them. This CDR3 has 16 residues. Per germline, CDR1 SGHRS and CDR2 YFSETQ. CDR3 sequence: CASSLVGIGRDQPQHF. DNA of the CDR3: TGCGCCAGCAGCTTGGTAGGCATCGGTCGGGATCAGCCCCAGCATTTT.

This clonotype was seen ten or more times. The CDR3 DNA reads TGTGCCAGCAGTTACGGGTCAGCTGGAGCTAACTATGGCTACACCTTC. Its translation: CASSYGSAGANYGYTF. The chain employs TRBV6-5 and TRBJ1-2; D ambiguous. CDR3 size: 16 residues. CDR1 and CDR2 (germline): MNHEY, SVGAGI. V was shortened by 2 bases and J by 0 bases, with 13 bases between the two germline ends.

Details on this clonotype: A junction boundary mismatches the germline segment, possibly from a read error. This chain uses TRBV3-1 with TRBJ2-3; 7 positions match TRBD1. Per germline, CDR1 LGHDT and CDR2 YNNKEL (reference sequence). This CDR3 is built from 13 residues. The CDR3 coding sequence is TGTGCCAGCAGCCCCGGTGGGACAGTTACGCAGTATTTT. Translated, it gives CASSPGGTVTQYF.

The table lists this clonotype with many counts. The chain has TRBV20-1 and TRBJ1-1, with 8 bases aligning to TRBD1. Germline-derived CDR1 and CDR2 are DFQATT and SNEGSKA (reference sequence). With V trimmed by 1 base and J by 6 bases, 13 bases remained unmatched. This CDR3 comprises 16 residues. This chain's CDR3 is CSARGTGFFESSEAFF. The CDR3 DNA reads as TGCAGTGCTAGAGGGACAGGGTTTTTCGAGTCCTCTGAAGCTTTCTTT.

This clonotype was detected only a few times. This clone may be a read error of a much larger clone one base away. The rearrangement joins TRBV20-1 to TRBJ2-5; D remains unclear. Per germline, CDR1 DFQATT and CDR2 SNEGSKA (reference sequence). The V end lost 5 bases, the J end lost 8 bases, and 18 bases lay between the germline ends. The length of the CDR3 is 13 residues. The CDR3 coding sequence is TGCAGTGCTGACCCGGAGCCGCTAGATACCCAGTACTTC. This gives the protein CSADPEPLDTQYF.

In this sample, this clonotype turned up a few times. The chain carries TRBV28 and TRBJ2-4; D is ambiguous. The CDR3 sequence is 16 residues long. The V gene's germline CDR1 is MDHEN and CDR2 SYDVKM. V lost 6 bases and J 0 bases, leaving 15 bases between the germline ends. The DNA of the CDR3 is TGTGCCAGCAGAGGGTCAGAAGAATTAGCCAAAAACATTCAGTACTTC. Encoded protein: CASRGSEELAKNIQYF.

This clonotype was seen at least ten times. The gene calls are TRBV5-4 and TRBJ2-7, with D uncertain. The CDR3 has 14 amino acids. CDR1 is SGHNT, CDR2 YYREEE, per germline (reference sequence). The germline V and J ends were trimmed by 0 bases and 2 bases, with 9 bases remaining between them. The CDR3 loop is CASSLESGPYEQYF. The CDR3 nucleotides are TGTGCCAGCAGCTTGGAATCTGGGCCCTACGAGCAGTACTTC.

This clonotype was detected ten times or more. The CDR3 region has the DNA TGCAGTGCTAGAGATTCGGAGGCTTATTCCTACGAGCAGTACTTC. Translating it yields CSARDSEAYSYEQYF. This sequence joins TRBV20-1 and TRBJ2-7; tentative D call: TRBD2 (5 bases). Germline assignment: CDR1 DFQATT and CDR2 SNEGSKA (reference sequence). V lost 0 bases to trimming and J lost 1 base, with 13 bases between them. This CDR3 has 15 amino acids.

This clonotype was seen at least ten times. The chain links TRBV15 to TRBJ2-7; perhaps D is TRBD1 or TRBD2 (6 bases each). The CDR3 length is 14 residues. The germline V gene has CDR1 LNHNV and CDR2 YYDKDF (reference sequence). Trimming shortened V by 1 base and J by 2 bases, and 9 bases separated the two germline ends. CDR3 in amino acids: CATSRARGAYEQYF. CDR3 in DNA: TGTGCCACCAGCAGAGCAAGGGGGGCCTACGAGCAGTACTTC.